This passage covers 27 T cell receptor beta chains from one sample sequenced in a study of blood T cell repertoires in COVID-19. Some clones are missing from TCRdb's copy, which holds only in-frame ones; the method was immunoSEQ multiplex PCR. The table lists roughly 300,000 clones, roughly 84% of them singletons. The sequencing sample was made of PBMCs or T cells enriched from blood (not recorded which). The receptors were gathered from a woman in her 30s who had recovered from COVID-19.

This sequence joins TRBV28 and TRBJ1-2; TRBD1 matches at 7 bases. Germline trimming cut 8 bases from V and 8 bases from J; bases unmatched to any gene: 14. CDR1 MDHEN and CDR2 SYDVKM come from the germline V gene. The CDR3 consists of 14 residues. The DNA of the CDR3 is TGTGCCAGCGGTCCCCTTCACAGGGGCGGCGGCTACACCTTC. Translated: CASGPLHRGGGYTF.

The CDR3 here is CASSSGGATNEKLFF. In DNA, the CDR3 is TGTGCCAGCAGTTCCGGGGGGGCAACTAATGAAAAACTGTTTTTT. The chain uses TRBV28 and TRBJ1-4, with D maybe TRBD1 (5 bases). V was pared by 4 bases and J by 0 bases, with 9 bases between. CDR1 and CDR2 from the germline V gene are MDHEN and SYDVKM. This CDR3 has 15 amino acids.

This chain uses TRBV19 with TRBJ2-5, with D possibly matching TRBD1 (7 bases). V was trimmed by 0 bases and J by 2 bases, leaving 19 bases between them. This CDR3 region has 18 residues. CDR1 and CDR2 (germline): LNHDA, SQIVND (reference sequence). The DNA of the CDR3 is TGTGCCAGTAGTATAGACTGGGAGGCAGGGGGTGTTCAAGAGACCCAGTACTTC. Its translation is CASSIDWEAGGVQETQYF.

CDR3 in amino acids: CASSVRQGGWEKLFF. DNA of the CDR3: TGTGCCAGCAGTGTACGACAGGGAGGATGGGAAAAACTGTTTTTT. The chain couples TRBV2 to TRBJ1-4; TRBD1 matches 7 bases. From germline, CDR1 is SNHLY and CDR2 FYNNEI. With 4 bases clipped from V and 8 bases from J, the junction kept 10 bases outside the gene matches. The CDR3 spans 15 residues.

The rearrangement uses TRBV28 and TRBJ2-2; 10 positions agree with TRBD1. This CDR3 has 18 residues. CDR1 and CDR2 (germline): MDHEN, SYDVKM. The trim removed 1 base at V and 7 bases at J, leaving 12 bases unmatched. The CDR3 nucleotides read TGTGCCAGCAGTTTATCAGGACAGGGGGGACATTTTGGCGGGGAGCTGTTTTTT. The encoded protein is CASSLSGQGGHFGGELFF.

This rearrangement joins TRBV9 to TRBJ2-1, with D perhaps TRBD2 (6 bases). Trimming shortened V by 2 bases and J by 4 bases, and 16 bases separated the two germline ends. Germline loops: CDR1 SGDLS, CDR2 YYNGEE. The CDR3 runs 16 residues. CDR3 residues: CASSVSRSSGYNEQFF. The CDR3 DNA reads as TGTGCCAGCAGCGTCTCCCGGAGTAGCGGATACAATGAGCAGTTCTTC.

The gene calls are TRBV28 and TRBJ1-1; weak D call: TRBD1 (6 bases). The germline CDR1 and CDR2 sequences are MDHEN and SYDVKM. The CDR3 extends over 16 amino acids. The V end was cut by 3 bases, the J end by 1 base, with 15 bases between. CDR3 protein: CASSFLTTGRNTEAFF. CDR3 in DNA: TGTGCCAGCAGTTTTCTCACGACAGGCCGGAACACTGAAGCTTTCTTT.

This clone was observed once. This sequence joins TRBV19 and TRBJ1-3, with TRBD1 matching 11 bases. This CDR3 is built from 13 residues. J was trimmed by 11 bases and V by 6 bases; bases with no gene match: 6. The germline V gene encodes CDR1 LNHDA and CDR2 SQIVND (reference sequence). The CDR3 loop reads CASSPGDRGSIYF. CDR3 coding DNA: TGTGCCAGTAGCCCCGGGGACAGGGGGTCCATATATTTT.

This clone has a handful of counts. The rearrangement joins TRBV10-1 to TRBJ1-2; 8 positions agree with TRBD1. The J segment lost 8 bases and the V segment lost 8 bases, leaving 10 bases of the junction unmatched. The V gene's germline CDR1 is WNHNN and CDR2 SYGVQD (reference sequence). CDR3 length: 13 residues. As DNA, the CDR3 is TGCGCCAGCGAGGCGCCAGGGGGCGCGGGCTACACCTTC. As protein: CASEAPGGAGYTF.

The chain couples TRBV19 to TRBJ2-7, with TRBD1 matching 7 bases. Germline V CDR1 and CDR2: LNHDA, SQIVND (reference sequence). V shed 6 bases and J 2 bases; nucleotides not matched to a gene: 4. The CDR3 runs to 13 residues. CDR3 sequence (DNA): TGTGCCAGTAGGGACAGGACGACCTACGAGCAGTACTTC. Its protein is CASRDRTTYEQYF.

This clone was recorded once. The CDR3 region is CASRRRGGPTGELFF. CDR3 sequence (DNA): TGTGCCAGTAGACGTCGGGGGGGCCCCACCGGGGAGCTGTTTTTT. The chain employs TRBV19 and TRBJ2-2, with 8 bases matching TRBD2. Trimming at V came to 6 bases and at J to 4 bases, leaving 7 bases not matched to a gene. CDR3 length equals 15 residues. Germline V lookup: CDR1 LNHDA, CDR2 SQIVND (reference sequence).

The chain recombines TRBV27 with TRBJ2-7; 11 bases align to TRBD2. The CDR3 has 16 amino acids. Looked up from germline, CDR1 is MNHEY and CDR2 is SMNVEV (reference sequence). Losses at the gene ends were 6 bases for V and 6 bases for J; bases not matched to a gene: 13. The CDR3 here is CASSHPGTSGVGEQYF. The CDR3 region has the DNA TGTGCCAGCAGCCACCCCGGGACTAGCGGTGTCGGCGAGCAGTACTTC.

The chain combines TRBV19 with TRBJ1-6; 9 positions agree with TRBD1. CDR1 and CDR2 from the germline V gene are LNHDA and SQIVND (reference sequence). This CDR3 comprises 14 residues. V shed 6 bases, J shed 6 bases, and the junction held 3 bases outside the gene matches. CDR3 DNA: TGTGCCAGTAGGGAGGACAGGGGTAATTCACCCCTCCACTTT. Translation: CASREDRGNSPLHF.

The chain links TRBV2 to TRBJ2-7; 11 bases map to TRBD1. Germline V gives CDR1 SNHLY, CDR2 FYNNEI. Trimming took 5 bases from V and 5 from J; bases not matched to a gene: 8. The CDR3 spans 15 residues. The CDR3 DNA is TGTGCCAGCAGTAACCGGGACAGGGGGTACAACGAGCAGTACTTC. Encoded protein: CASSNRDRGYNEQYF.

This clone was detected once. The rearrangement joins TRBV27 to TRBJ2-3; TRBD1 is a possible D gene (5 bases). CDR3 size: 14 residues. CDR1 and CDR2 from the germline V gene are MNHEY and SMNVEV (reference sequence). Trimming cost V 9 bases and J 0 bases, with 13 bases left between them. The CDR3 region has the DNA TGTGCCAGTTCCAGGGTTACTAGCACAGATACGCAGTATTTT. This translates into CASSRVTSTDTQYF.

This sequence joins TRBV27 and TRBJ1-2, with D perhaps matching TRBD1 (6 bases). Looked up from germline, CDR1 is MNHEY and CDR2 is SMNVEV (reference sequence). The V and J ends lost 8 bases and 4 bases respectively, with 14 bases between them. The CDR3 runs to 13 residues. In DNA form, the CDR3 reads TGTGCCAGCGCACCAGGGGAGATCTATGGCTACACCTTC. Protein sequence: CASAPGEIYGYTF.

V gene TRBV9 combines with J gene TRBJ1-2; the match to TRBD1 covers 7 bases. The CDR3 totals 16 residues. Germline CDR1 is SGDLS and CDR2 is YYNGEE. V dropped 0 bases and J dropped 8; count of bases not matched to a gene: 13. The CDR3 sequence is CASSVARDREFGGYTF. The CDR3 DNA is TGTGCCAGCAGCGTAGCACGGGACAGAGAATTCGGCGGCTACACCTTC.

V usage is TRBV5-1 and J usage is TRBJ1-2, with 7 positions matching TRBD1. CDR1 SGHRS and CDR2 YFSETQ come from the germline V gene. J gave up 0 bases and V 0 bases, and 5 bases lay outside the gene matches. The CDR3 consists of 16 residues. The CDR3 DNA follows: TGCGCCAGCAGCTTGGAGGGGACAGCTTCTAACTATGGCTACACCTTC. The encoded protein is CASSLEGTASNYGYTF.

The chain has TRBV27 and TRBJ1-2; 8 bases are a match to TRBD1. Germline trimming cut 5 bases from V and 6 bases from J; bases unmatched to any gene: 8. Per germline, CDR1 MNHEY and CDR2 SMNVEV (reference sequence). The CDR3 runs to 14 residues. The CDR3 region has the DNA TGTGCCAGCAGTCCCGGGACAGGTTTGAATGGCTACACCTTC. Translated, it gives CASSPGTGLNGYTF.

This rearrangement joins TRBV10-2 to TRBJ1-2, with 8 bases that match TRBD1. The trim removed 6 bases at V and 4 bases at J, leaving 10 bases unmatched. Germline assignment: CDR1 WSHSY and CDR2 SAAADI. The CDR3 consists of 15 residues. The CDR3 DNA is TGCGCCAGCAGGCAGGACAGGGAAAGGTTCTATGGCTACACCTTC. Amino acids: CASRQDRERFYGYTF.

The chain recombines TRBV9 with TRBJ1-6; no definite D call. Between the trimmed V and J ends, which lost 0 bases and 10 bases, there was a span of 5 bases. The CDR3 extends over 12 amino acids. Germline CDR1 reads SGDLS; CDR2 reads YYNGEE. The CDR3 sequence: CASSVDTSPLHF. For the CDR3, the DNA is TGTGCCAGCAGCGTAGACACCTCACCCCTCCACTTT. Full variable domain (remainder filled in from reference TRBV9 and TRBJ1-6): DSGVTQTPKHLITATGQRVTLRCSPRSGDLSVYWYQQSLDQGLQFLIQYYNGEERAKGNILERFSAQQFPDLHSELNLSSLELGDSALYFCASSVDTSPLHFGNGTRLTVT.

This chain's CDR3 is CASSESGQGKQPQHF. DNA of the CDR3: TGTGCCAGCAGTGAATCGGGACAGGGTAAGCAGCCCCAGCATTTT. This chain joins TRBV6-1 and TRBJ1-5; 9 bases are shared with TRBD1. CDR1 and CDR2 (germline): MNHNS, SASEGT. This CDR3 is built from 15 residues. V lost 2 bases, J lost 7 bases, and 6 bases stayed unmatched.

This clone was counted between two and nine times. V usage is TRBV28 and J usage is TRBJ1-2; D may be TRBD1 (6 bases). Trimming pared 8 bases from V and 2 bases from J, leaving 21 bases between. Germline loops: CDR1 MDHEN, CDR2 SYDVKM. The CDR3 covers 16 residues. The CDR3 loop is CASSFGGGPLNYGYTF. The DNA of the CDR3 is TGTGCCAGCTCCTTTGGGGGGGGCCCTTTAAACTATGGCTACACCTTC.

This chain connects TRBV5-4 to TRBJ1-2; D might be TRBD1 (5 bases). The V end lost 5 bases, the J end lost 7 bases, and 15 bases lay between the germline ends. The CDR3 consists of 13 residues. Germline V gene lookup returns CDR1 SGHNT and CDR2 YYREEE (reference sequence). CDR3 sequence (DNA): TGTGCCAGCAGGCCGGGGGGTAACAGTGGCTACACCTTC. Amino acids: CASRPGGNSGYTF.

The V and J genes are TRBV6-2 or TRBV6-3 and TRBJ2-3; 10 nucleotides line up with TRBD2. Germline assignment: CDR1 MNHEY and CDR2 SVGEGT. This CDR3 has 15 amino acids. J lost 2 bases, V lost 5 bases, and 4 bases had no gene match. The DNA for the CDR3 is TGTGCCAGCAGTAGCGGGACTAGCGACACAGATACGCAGTATTTT. Amino acid sequence: CASSSGTSDTDTQYF.

The chain couples TRBV18 to TRBJ2-7; D gene uncertain. Germline CDR1 reads KGHSH; CDR2 reads LQKENI. The V end was cut by 3 bases, the J end by 6 bases, with 12 bases between. CDR3 size: 13 residues. CDR3 bases: TGTGCCAGCTCACCTTCTATCTTACCCGAGCAGTACTTC. It codes for CASSPSILPEQYF.

This chain uses TRBV19 with TRBJ1-2; perhaps TRBD1 as D (5 bases). Trimming pared 6 bases from V and 0 bases from J, leaving 29 bases between. The CDR3 is 20 residues long. Germline V gene data show CDR1 as LNHDA and CDR2 as SQIVND (reference sequence). CDR3 sequence: CASSPSWTVRGSVANYGYTF. The DNA for the CDR3 is TGTGCCAGTAGCCCTTCATGGACGGTTCGGGGGTCGGTAGCTAACTATGGCTACACCTTC.